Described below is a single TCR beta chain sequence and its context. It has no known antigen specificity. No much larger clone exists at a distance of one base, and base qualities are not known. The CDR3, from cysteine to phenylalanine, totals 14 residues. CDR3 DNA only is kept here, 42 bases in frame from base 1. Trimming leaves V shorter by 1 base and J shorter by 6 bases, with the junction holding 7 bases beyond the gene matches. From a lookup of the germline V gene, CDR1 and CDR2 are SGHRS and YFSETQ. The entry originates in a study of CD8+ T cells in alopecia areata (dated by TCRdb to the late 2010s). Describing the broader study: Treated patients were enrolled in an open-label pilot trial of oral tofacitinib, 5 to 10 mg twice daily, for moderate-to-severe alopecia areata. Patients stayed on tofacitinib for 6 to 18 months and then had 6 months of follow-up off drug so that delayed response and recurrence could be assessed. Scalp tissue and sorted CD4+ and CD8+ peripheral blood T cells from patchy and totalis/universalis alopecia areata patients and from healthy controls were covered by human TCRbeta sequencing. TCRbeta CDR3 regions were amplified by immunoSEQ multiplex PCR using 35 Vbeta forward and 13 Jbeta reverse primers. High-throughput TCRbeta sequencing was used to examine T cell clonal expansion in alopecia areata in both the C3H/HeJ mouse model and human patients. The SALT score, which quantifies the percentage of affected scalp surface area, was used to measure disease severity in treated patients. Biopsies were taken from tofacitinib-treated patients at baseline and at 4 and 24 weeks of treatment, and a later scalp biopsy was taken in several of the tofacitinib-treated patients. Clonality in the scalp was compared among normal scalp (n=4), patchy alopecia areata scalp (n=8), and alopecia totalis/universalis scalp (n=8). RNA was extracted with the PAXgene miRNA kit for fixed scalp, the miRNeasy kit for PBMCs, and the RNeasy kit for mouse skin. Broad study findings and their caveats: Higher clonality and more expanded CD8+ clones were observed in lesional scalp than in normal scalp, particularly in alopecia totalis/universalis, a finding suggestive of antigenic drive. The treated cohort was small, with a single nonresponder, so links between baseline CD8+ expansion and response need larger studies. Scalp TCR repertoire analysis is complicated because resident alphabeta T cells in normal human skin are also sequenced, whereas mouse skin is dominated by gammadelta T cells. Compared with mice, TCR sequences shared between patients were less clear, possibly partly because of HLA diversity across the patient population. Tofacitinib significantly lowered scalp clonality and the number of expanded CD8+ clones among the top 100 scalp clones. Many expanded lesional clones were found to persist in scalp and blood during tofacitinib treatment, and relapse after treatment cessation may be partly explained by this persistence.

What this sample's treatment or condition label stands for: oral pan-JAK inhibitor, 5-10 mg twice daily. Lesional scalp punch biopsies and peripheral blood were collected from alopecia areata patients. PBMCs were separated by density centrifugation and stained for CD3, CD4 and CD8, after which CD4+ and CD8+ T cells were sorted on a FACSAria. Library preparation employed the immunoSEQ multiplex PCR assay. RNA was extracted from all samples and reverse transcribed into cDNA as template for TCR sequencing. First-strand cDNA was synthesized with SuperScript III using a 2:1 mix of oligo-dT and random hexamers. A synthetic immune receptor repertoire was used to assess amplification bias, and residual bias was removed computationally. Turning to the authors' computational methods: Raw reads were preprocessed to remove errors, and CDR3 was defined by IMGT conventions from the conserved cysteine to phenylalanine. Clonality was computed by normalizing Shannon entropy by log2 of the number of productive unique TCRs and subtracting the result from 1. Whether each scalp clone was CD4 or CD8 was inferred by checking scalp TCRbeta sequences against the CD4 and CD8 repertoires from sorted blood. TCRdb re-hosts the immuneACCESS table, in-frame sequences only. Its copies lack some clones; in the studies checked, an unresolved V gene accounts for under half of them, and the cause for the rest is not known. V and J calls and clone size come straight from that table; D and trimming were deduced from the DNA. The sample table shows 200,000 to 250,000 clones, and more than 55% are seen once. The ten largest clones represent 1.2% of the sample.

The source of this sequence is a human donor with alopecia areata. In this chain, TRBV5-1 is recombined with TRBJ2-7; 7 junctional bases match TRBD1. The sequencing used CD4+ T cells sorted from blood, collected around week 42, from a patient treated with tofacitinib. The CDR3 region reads CASSLSTGQSEQYF. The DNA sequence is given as TGCGCCAGCAGCTTGTCGACAGGGCAGTCCGAGCAGTACTTC. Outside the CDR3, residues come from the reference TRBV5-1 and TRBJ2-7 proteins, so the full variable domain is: KAGVTQTPRYLIKTRGQQVTLSCSPISGHRSVSWYQQTPGQGLQFLFEYFSETQRNKGNFPGRFSGRQFSNSRSEMNVSTLELGDSALYLCASSLSTGQSEQYFGPGTRLTVT.